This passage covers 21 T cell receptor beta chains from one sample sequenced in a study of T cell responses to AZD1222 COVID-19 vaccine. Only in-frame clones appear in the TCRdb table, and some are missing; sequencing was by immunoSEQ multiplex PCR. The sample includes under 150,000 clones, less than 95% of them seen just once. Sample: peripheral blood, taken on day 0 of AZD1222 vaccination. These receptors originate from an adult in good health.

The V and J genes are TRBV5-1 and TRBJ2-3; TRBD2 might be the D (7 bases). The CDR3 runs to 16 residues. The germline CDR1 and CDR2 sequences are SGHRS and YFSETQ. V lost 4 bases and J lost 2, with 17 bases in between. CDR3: CASSKNPAGATDTQYF. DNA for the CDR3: TGCGCCAGCAGCAAAAACCCCGCGGGGGCCACAGATACGCAGTATTTT.

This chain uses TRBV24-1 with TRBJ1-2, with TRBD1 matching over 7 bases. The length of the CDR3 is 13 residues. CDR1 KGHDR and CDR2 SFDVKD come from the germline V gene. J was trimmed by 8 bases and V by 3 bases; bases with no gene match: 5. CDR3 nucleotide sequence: TGTGCCACCAGTGATGACAGGGAGGCGGGCTACACCTTC. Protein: CATSDDREAGYTF.

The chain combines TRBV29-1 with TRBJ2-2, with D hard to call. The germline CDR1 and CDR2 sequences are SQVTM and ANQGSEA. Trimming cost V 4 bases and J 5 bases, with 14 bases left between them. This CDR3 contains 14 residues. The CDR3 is CSVGVIVGTGELFF. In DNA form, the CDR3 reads TGCAGCGTTGGCGTGATAGTGGGGACCGGGGAGCTGTTTTTT.

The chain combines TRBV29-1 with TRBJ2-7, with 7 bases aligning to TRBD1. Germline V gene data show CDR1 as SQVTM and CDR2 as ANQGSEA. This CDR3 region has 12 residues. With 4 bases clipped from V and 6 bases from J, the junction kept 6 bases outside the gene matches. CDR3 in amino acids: CSVGQGSAEQYF. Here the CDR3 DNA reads TGCAGCGTTGGACAGGGTAGCGCCGAGCAGTACTTC.

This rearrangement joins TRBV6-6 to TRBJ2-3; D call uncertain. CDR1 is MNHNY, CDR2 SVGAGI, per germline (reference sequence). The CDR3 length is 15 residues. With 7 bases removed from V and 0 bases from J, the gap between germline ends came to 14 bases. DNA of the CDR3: TGTGCCAGCACCCGGACCGTGCCCAGCACAGATACGCAGTATTTT. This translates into CASTRTVPSTDTQYF.

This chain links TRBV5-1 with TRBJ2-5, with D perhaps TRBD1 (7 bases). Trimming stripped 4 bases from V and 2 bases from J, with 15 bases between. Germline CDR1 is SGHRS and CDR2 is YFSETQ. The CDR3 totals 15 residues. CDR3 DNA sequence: TGCGCCAGCAGCCTTACGACAGGGACTCAAGAGACCCAGTACTTC. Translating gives CASSLTTGTQETQYF.

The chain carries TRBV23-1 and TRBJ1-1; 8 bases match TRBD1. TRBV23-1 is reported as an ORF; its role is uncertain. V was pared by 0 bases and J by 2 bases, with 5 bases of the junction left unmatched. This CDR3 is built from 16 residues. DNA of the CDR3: TGCGCCAGCAGTCAATCAGGACAGGGATCTAACACTGAAGCTTTCTTT. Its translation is CASSQSGQGSNTEAFF.

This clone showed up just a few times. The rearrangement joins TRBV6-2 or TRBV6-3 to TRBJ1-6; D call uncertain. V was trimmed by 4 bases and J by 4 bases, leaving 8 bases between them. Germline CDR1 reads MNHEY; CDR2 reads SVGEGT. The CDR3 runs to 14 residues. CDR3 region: CASSLQLYNSPLHF. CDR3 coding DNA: TGTGCCAGCAGTTTACAGCTGTATAATTCACCCCTCCACTTT.

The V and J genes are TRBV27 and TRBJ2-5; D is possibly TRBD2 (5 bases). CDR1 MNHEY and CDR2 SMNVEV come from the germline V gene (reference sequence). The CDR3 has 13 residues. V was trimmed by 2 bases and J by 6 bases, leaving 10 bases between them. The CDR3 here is CASSLAPGKTQYF. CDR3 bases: TGTGCCAGCAGTTTAGCACCGGGAAAGACCCAGTACTTC.

The CDR3 protein is CASSLRLGGIQETQYF. CDR3 bases: TGTGCCAGCAGCTTACGATTAGGCGGGATACAAGAGACCCAGTACTTC. This chain uses TRBV7-9 with TRBJ2-5; possible D gene TRBD2, 6 bases. V lost 2 bases, J lost 2 bases, and 15 bases lay in between. CDR1 SEHNR and CDR2 FQNEAQ come from the germline V gene (reference sequence). The CDR3 sequence is 16 residues long.

CDR3 in amino acids: CASSFGGSNTGELFF. CDR3 nucleotide sequence: TGTGCCAGCAGCTTTGGGGGCAGCAACACCGGGGAGCTGTTTTTT. V usage is TRBV11-3 and J usage is TRBJ2-2, with D possibly TRBD1 on 6 matching bases. Looked up from germline, CDR1 is SGHNT and CDR2 is YENEEA. The V and J ends lost 3 bases and 2 bases respectively, with 10 bases between them. There are 15 residues in the CDR3. The full variable domain, with the rest looked up from reference TRBV11-3 and TRBJ2-2, is EAGVVQSPRYKIIEKKQPVAFWCNPISGHNTLYWYLQNLGQGPELLIRYENEEAVDDSQLPKDRFSAERLKGVDSTLKIQPAELGDSAVYLCASSFGGSNTGELFFGEGSRLTVL.

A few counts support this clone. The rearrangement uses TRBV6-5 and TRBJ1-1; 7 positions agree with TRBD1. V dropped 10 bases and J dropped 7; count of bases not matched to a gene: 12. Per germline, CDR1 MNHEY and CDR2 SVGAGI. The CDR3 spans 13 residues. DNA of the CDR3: TGTGCCACCTACAGGGGTGGGGGACTTGAAGCTTTCTTT. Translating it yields CATYRGGGLEAFF.

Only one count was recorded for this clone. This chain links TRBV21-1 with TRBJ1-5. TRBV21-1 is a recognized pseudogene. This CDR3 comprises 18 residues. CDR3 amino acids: CASSKVHMGRGSNQPQHF. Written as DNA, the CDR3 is TGTGCCAGCAGCAAAGTCCATATGGGTCGAGGTAGCAATCAGCCCCAGCATTTT.

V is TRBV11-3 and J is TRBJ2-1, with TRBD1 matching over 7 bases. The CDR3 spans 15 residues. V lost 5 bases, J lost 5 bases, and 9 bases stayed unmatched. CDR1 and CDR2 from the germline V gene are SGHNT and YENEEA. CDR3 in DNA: TGTGCCAGCAGCCCCAGACAGGGTTTAAACAATGAGCAGTTCTTC. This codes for CASSPRQGLNNEQFF.

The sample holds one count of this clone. This CDR3 is CASSRGSGGSYEQYF. The DNA for the CDR3 is TGTGCCAGCAGCAGGGGTAGCGGGGGCTCCTACGAGCAGTACTTC. The chain couples TRBV6-5 to TRBJ2-7; 9 bases fit TRBD2. From germline, CDR1 is MNHEY and CDR2 SVGAGI. V was clipped by 6 bases and J by 0 bases; unmatched bases: 6. CDR3 length: 15 amino acids.

CDR3 amino acids: CASTSPQDNYGYTF. In nucleotides, the CDR3 is TGTGCCAGCACATCGCCCCAGGATAACTATGGCTACACCTTC. The chain links TRBV6-5 to TRBJ1-2; D unresolved. CDR1 and CDR2 (germline): MNHEY, SVGAGI. V lost 7 bases and J 1 base, leaving 13 bases between the germline ends. This CDR3 is built from 14 residues.

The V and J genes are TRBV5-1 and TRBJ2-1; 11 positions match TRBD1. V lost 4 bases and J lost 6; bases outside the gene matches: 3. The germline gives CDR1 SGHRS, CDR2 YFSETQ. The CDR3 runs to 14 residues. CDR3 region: CASSGQGALNEQFF. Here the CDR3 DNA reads TGCGCCAGCAGCGGACAGGGGGCTCTCAATGAGCAGTTCTTC.

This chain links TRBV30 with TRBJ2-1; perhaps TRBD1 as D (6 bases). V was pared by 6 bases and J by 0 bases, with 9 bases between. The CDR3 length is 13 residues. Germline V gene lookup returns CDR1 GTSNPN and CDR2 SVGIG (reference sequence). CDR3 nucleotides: TGTGCCTGTGACAGGAGCTCCTACAATGAGCAGTTCTTC. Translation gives CACDRSSYNEQFF.

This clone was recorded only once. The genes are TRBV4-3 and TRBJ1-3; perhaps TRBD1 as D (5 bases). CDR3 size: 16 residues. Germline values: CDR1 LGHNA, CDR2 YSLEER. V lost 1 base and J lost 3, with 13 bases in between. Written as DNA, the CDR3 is TGCGCCAGCAGCCAAGGAAGGGGATTCGGTGGAAACACCATATATTTT. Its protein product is CASSQGRGFGGNTIYF.

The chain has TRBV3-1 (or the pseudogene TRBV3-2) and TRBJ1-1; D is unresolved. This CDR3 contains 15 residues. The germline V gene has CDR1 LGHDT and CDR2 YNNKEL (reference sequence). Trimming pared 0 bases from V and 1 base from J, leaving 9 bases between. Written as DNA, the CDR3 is TGTGCCAGCAGCCAAGAGATGATCGGGAACACTGAAGCTTTCTTT. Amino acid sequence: CASSQEMIGNTEAFF.

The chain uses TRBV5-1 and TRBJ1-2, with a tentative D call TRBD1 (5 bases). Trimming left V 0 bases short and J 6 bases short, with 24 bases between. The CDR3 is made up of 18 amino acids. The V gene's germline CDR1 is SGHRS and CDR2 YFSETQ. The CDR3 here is CASSLEGMGGDRRDGYTF. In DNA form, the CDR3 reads TGCGCCAGCAGCTTGGAAGGCATGGGGGGAGATCGCCGGGATGGCTACACCTTC.